The 6 T cell receptor beta chains below all came from one sample that was sequenced in a study of T cells in Graves' hyperthyroidism and ophthalmopathy. It was RNA transcripts that yielded the amplified TCR beta CDR3 regions. TCR CDR3 regions were first amplified by RT-PCR with HTBI primers. TCRdb redid the calling of the multiplex PCR reads with MiXCR, one entry per CDR3 protein. The repertoire consists of roughly 420,000 distinct CDR3 sequences, with roughly 13% occurring once and the leading ten covering about 5%. Sequencing was done on a sample of blood. The receptors stem from a woman between 18 and 29 years old with Graves' hyperthyroidism.

This clonotype was observed a handful of times. It may be a read error: a sequence one base away is much more abundant. This chain uses TRBV12-3 or TRBV12-4 with TRBJ1-2; D is unresolved. This CDR3 comprises 14 residues. CDR3 DNA: TGTGCCGGCAGTTTCCGGGAAGGTGGCTATGGCTACACCTTC. As protein: CAGSFREGGYGYTF.

The sample holds many counts of this clonotype. The chain combines TRBV12-3 or TRBV12-4 with TRBJ1-1; D perhaps matches TRBD1 (5 bases). Trimming removed 3 bases at V and 4 bases at J, with 12 bases between. The CDR3 is made up of 14 amino acids. The CDR3 region is CASSLRGRTTEAFF. The CDR3, as DNA: TGTGCCAGCAGTTTGAGGGGCCGTACCACTGAAGCTTTCTTT.

A few counts support this clonotype. The chain uses TRBV5-1 and TRBJ1-5; D perhaps matches TRBD1 (5 bases). The germline V gene has CDR1 SGHRS and CDR2 YFSETQ. The CDR3 covers 15 residues. V lost 1 base, J lost 4 bases, and 12 bases lay in between. The CDR3 spells CASSLQGLWNQPQHF. CDR3 nucleotides: TGCGCCAGCAGCTTGCAGGGACTATGGAATCAGCCCCAGCATTTT.

This clonotype was seen many times. The chain uses TRBV12-3 or TRBV12-4 and TRBJ1-5; 8 positions agree with TRBD1. The CDR3 sequence is 14 residues long. The V and J ends lost 1 base and 6 bases, in that order; junction bases with no gene match: 2. The CDR3 sequence: CASSLGTGSQPQHF. CDR3 coding DNA: TGTGCCAGCAGTTTAGGGACAGGGAGTCAGCCCCAGCATTTT.

This clonotype was counted ten times or more. The chain links TRBV7-8 to TRBJ2-7; 7 nucleotides match TRBD2. Germline CDR1 reads SGHVS; CDR2 reads FQNEAQ. The CDR3 runs to 17 residues. The junction had 10 bases not matched to a gene; V was cut back by 2 bases and J by 0 bases. Here the CDR3 DNA reads TGTGCCAGCAGCTTATTCCTTAGCGGGTCCTCCTCCTACGAGCAGTACTTC. Translating gives CASSLFLSGSSSYEQYF.

This clonotype was counted many times. The rearrangement links TRBV27 to TRBJ1-1, with 8 bases that match TRBD1. Germline V gene data show CDR1 as MNHEY and CDR2 as SMNVEV (reference sequence). The CDR3 loop spans 16 amino acids. The V gene end was trimmed by 5 bases and the J gene end by 4 bases; junction bases not matched to a gene: 12. CDR3 in DNA: TGTGCCAGCAGTAACCAGGGGGCTCCCCTAAGCACTGAAGCTTTCTTT. Its protein is CASSNQGAPLSTEAFF.